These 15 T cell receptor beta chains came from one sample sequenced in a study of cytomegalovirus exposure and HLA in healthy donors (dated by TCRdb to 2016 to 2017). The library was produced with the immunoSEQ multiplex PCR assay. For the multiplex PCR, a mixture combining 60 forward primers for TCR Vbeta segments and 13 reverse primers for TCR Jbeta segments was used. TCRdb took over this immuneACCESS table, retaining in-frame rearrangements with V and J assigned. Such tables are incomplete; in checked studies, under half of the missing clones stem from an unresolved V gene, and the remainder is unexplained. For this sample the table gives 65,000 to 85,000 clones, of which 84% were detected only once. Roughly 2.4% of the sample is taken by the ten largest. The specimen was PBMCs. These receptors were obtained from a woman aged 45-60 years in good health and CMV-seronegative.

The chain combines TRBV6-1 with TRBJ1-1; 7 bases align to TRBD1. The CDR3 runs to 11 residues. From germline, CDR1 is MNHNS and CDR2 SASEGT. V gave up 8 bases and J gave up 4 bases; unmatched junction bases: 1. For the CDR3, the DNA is TGTGCCAGCCCAGGGGGCACTGAAGCTTTCTTT. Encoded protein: CASPGGTEAFF.

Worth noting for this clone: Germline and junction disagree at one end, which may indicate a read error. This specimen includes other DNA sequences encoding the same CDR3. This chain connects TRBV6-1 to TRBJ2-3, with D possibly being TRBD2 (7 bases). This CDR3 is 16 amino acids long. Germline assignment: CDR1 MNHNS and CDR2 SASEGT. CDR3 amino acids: CASSEVKGGRTDTQYF. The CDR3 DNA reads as TGTGCCAGCAGTGAAGTAAAGGGGGGGAGAACAGATACGCAGTACTTT.

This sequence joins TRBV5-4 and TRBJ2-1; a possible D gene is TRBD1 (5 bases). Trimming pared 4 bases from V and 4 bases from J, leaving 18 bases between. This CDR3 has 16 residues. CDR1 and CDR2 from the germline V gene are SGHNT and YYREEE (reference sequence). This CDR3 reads CASSTLGQGRYNEQFF. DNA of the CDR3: TGTGCCAGCAGCACCCTCGGGCAGGGCCGATACAATGAGCAGTTCTTC.

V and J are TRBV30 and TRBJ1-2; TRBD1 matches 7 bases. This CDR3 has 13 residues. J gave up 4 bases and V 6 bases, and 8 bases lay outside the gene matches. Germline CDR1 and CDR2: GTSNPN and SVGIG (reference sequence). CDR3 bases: TGTGCCTGTAGACAGGGCGCTGGCTATGGCTACACCTTC. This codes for CACRQGAGYGYTF.

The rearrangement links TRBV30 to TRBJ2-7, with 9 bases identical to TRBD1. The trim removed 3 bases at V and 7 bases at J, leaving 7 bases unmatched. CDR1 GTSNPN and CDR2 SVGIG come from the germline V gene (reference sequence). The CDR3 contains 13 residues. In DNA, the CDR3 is TGTGCCTGGAGCGGGACAGGGCCTCTAGAGCAGTACGTC. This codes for CAWSGTGPLEQYV.

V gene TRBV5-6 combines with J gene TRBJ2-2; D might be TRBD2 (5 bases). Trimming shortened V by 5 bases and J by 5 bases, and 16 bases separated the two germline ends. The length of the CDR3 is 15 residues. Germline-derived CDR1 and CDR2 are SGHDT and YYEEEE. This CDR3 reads CASRLGLFPTGELFF. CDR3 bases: TGTGCCAGCAGACTAGGACTTTTTCCTACCGGGGAGCTGTTTTTT.

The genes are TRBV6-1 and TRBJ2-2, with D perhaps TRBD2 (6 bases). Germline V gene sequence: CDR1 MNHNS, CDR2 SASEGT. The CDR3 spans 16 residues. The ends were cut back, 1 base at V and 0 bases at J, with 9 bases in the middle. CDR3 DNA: TGTGCCAGCAGTGAAGGATGGGGGGCGAACACCGGGGAGCTGTTTTTT. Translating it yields CASSEGWGANTGELFF.

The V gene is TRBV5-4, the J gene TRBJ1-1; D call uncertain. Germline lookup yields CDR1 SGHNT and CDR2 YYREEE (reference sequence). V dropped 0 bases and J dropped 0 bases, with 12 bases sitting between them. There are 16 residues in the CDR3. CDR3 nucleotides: TGTGCCAGCAGCTTGGGGCGCGGGGTGATGAACACTGAAGCTTTCTTT. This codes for CASSLGRGVMNTEAFF.

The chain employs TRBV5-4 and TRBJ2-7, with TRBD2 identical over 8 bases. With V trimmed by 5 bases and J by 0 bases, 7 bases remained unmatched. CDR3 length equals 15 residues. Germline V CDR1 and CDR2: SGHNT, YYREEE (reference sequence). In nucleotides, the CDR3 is TGTGCCAGCAGTTACCCCGGGACTAGCTCCTACGAGCAGTACTTC. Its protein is CASSYPGTSSYEQYF.

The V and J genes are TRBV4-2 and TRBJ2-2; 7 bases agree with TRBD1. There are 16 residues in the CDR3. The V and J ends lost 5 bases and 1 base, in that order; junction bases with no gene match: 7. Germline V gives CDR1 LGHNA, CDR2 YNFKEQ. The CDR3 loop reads CASSSRAGGNTGELFF. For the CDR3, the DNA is TGTGCCAGCAGCTCACGAGCAGGGGGGAACACCGGGGAGCTGTTTTTT.

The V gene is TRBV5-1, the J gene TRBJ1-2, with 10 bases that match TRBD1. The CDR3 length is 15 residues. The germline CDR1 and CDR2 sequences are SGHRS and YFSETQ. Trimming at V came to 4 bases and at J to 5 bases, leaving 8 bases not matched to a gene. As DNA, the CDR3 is TGCGCCAGCAGCCAAACGACAGGGGGCGGGTATGGCTACACCTTC. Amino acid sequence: CASSQTTGGGYGYTF.

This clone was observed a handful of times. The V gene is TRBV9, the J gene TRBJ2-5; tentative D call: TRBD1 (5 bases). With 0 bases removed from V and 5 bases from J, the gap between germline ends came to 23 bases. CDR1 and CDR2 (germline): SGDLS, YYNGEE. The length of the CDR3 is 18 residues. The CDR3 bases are TGTGCCAGCAGCGTAGTACTTCAGGGTAAAATCGTATGGGAGACCCAGTACTTC. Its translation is CASSVVLQGKIVWETQYF.

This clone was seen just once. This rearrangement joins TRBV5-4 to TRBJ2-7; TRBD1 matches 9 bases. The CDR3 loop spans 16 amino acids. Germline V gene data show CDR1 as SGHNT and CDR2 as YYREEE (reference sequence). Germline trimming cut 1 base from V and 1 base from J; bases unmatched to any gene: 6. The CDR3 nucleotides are TGTGCCAGCAGCTTGTGGGGGACAGGGCGTTCCTACGAGCAGTACTTC. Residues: CASSLWGTGRSYEQYF. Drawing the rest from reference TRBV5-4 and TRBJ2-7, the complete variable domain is ETGVTQSPTHLIKTRGQQVTLRCSSQSGHNTVSWYQQALGQGPQFIFQYYREEENGRGNFPPRFSGLQFPNYSSELNVNALELDDSALYLCASSLWGTGRSYEQYFGPGTRLTVT.

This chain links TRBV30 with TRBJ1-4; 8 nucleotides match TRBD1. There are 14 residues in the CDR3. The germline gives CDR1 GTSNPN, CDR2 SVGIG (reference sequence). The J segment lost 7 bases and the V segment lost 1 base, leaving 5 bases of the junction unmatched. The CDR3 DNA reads TGTGCCTGGAGTGACGGACAGGGAGGTGAAAAACTGTTTTTT. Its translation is CAWSDGQGGEKLFF.

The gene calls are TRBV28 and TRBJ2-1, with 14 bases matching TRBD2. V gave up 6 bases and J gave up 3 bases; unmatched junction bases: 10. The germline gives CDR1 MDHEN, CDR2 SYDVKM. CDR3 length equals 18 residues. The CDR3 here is CASSQHGTSGSRYNEQFF. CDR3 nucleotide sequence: TGTGCCAGCAGCCAGCACGGGACTAGCGGGAGTCGCTACAATGAGCAGTTCTTC.